This TCR beta chain derives from a study of OX40 agonist ivuxolimab in advanced cancers. CDR1 and CDR2 (germline): SNHLY, FYNNEI. This CDR3 contains 16 residues. V lost 7 bases to trimming and J lost 4 bases; unmatched junction nucleotides: 10. The table came from immunoSEQ multiplex PCR; TCRdb's copy has only in-frame clones and leaves some out. This table holds tens of thousands of clones, roughly 84% found once. V gene TRBV2 combines with J gene TRBJ2-3; TRBD2 matches 11 bases. Here the sequenced sample was CD4+ or CD8+ T cells sorted from blood, taken in a trial of the OX40 agonist ivuxolimab. The source of this sequence is an adult with an advanced solid tumor such as melanoma, head and neck, liver or kidney cancer. The DNA of the CDR3 is TGTGCCAGCATTCTAGCGGGAGGCCTCACTGCAGATACGCAGTATTTT. Protein product: CASILAGGLTADTQYF.